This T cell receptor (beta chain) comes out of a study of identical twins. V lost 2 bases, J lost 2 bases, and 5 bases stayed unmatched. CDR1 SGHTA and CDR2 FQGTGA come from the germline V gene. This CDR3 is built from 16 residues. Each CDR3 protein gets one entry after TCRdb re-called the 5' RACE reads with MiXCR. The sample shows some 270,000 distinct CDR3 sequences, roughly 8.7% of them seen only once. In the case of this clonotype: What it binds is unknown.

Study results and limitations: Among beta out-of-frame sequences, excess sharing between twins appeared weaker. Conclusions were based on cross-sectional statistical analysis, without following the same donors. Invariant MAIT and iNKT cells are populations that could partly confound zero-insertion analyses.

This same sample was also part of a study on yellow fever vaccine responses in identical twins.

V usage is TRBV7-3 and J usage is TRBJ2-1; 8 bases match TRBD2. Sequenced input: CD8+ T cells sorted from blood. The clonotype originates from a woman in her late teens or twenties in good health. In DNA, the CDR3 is TGTGCCAGCAGCTTAGGGGTAGCGGGGCCCTACAATGAGCAGTTCTTC. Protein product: CASSLGVAGPYNEQFF.